The rows below give T cell receptor beta chains drawn from one sample of a study of blood T cell repertoires in COVID-19. The data were produced by immunoSEQ multiplex PCR, yet TCRdb's version contains in-frame clones alone and is incomplete. The data show approximately 210,000 clones, 84% seen once. Material: peripheral blood. These receptor sequences come from a human donor in a cohort sampled during active COVID-19. Each CDR3 is given with its conserved first and last residue. Fields, in order: J gene, V gene, D gene, clone size, CDR3 DNA, CDR3 protein. D genes are given only for firm matches. A row's size may be missing; if present it is once, few, many or a size class.

TRBJ1-1,TRBV7-5,-,once,TGTGTCAGAAGCATACAGGGAATAGGTGAAGCTTTCTTT,CVRSIQGIGEAFF
TRBJ2-1,TRBV24-1,-,few,TGTGCCACCAGTGGGAGGGGGCTCGAGCAGTTCTTC,CATSGRGLEQFF
TRBJ1-5,TRBV6-5,-,-,TGTGCCAGTCGAAATCAACAGGGTAATCAGCCCCAGCATTTT,CASRNQQGNQPQHF
TRBJ1-5,TRBV2,-,-,TGTGCCAGCCGGACAATGAATCAGCCCCAGCATTTT,CASRTMNQPQHF
TRBJ2-1,TRBV18,-,-,TGTGCCAGCTCACAAACACCTTACAATGAGCAGTTCTTC,CASSQTPYNEQFF
TRBJ2-3,TRBV5-1,-,-,TGCGCCAGCAGCTTGGTTACGGGGGGCGGAACAGATACGCAGTATTTT,CASSLVTGGGTDTQYF
TRBJ1-1,TRBV18,TRBD1,once,TGTGCCAGCTCATTTACCGGGACAGGGGACACCCATACTGAAGCTTTCTTT,CASSFTGTGDTHTEAFF
TRBJ2-3,TRBV7-6,-,-,TGTGCCAGCAGCCAGACAGGTCATACAGATACGCAGTATTTT,CASSQTGHTDTQYF
TRBJ2-3,TRBV24-1,-,-,TGTGCCACCAGTGATTTAGGGGTCAGCACAGATACGCAGTATTTT,CATSDLGVSTDTQYF
TRBJ2-2,TRBV11-2,-,-,TGTGCCAGCAGCTTATACTCGGGCACCGGGGAGCTGTTTTTT,CASSLYSGTGELFF
TRBJ2-2,TRBV10-3,-,-,TGTGCCATCAGATCAAGCAGGGGAGACAACGGGGAGCTGTTTTTT,CAIRSSRGDNGELFF
TRBJ2-7,TRBV7-2,TRBD1,-,TGTGCCAGCACCCTCTCGGGACAGGCCTACGAGCAGTACTTC,CASTLSGQAYEQYF
TRBJ1-2,TRBV5-1,-,-,TGCGCCAGCAGCCCGGGAGTGAACTATGGCTACACCTTC,CASSPGVNYGYTF
TRBJ1-3,TRBV10-3,TRBD1,-,TGTGCCATCAGTATTACCGGGACAGGGGGCACCATATATTTT,CAISITGTGGTIYF
TRBJ2-3,TRBV7-2,TRBD1,-,TGTGCCAGCAGCAAAAAGACAGGGGGCAGGACAGATACGCAGTATTTT,CASSKKTGGRTDTQYF
TRBJ1-5,TRBV2,-,-,TGTGCCAGCAGTGTACAGGGCTATCAGCCCCAGCATTTT,CASSVQGYQPQHF
TRBJ2-5,TRBV19,-,-,TGTGCCAGTAGACAGGGGAGGGAGACCCAGTACTTC,CASRQGRETQYF
TRBJ1-2,TRBV6-6,TRBD1,-,TGTGCCAGCAGCCCCTACAGGGGGAACTATGGCTACACCTTC,CASSPYRGNYGYTF
TRBJ2-2,TRBV5-5,TRBD2,-,TGTGCCAGCAGCTCACGGGGGACTAGCGGGAACGGGGTCACCGGGGAGCTGTTTTTT,CASSSRGTSGNGVTGELFF
TRBJ1-1,TRBV10-3,-,-,TGTGCCATCAGTGAGTCTCGACAGACTGAAGCTTTCTTT,CAISESRQTEAFF
TRBJ2-1,TRBV2,-,-,TGTGCCAGCAGCATACTAGAAAGTCTTGGGTTCTTC,CASSILESLGFF
TRBJ2-6,TRBV5-1,-,-,TGCGCCAGCAGCTTGGACCGGGTAGCCGGGGCCAACGTCCTGACTTTC,CASSLDRVAGANVLTF
TRBJ2-7,TRBV5-6,TRBD2,-,TGTGCCAGCAGCTTCTCCGGGACTAGCGGGGTCTACGAGCAGTACTTC,CASSFSGTSGVYEQYF
TRBJ2-3,TRBV18,TRBD2,once,TGTGCCAGCTCTCCTGGACTAGCGGGAGGGGATACGCAGTATTTT,CASSPGLAGGDTQYF
TRBJ1-1,TRBV7-2,-,-,TGTGCCAGCAGCTTAGAAGTGAGGAGGCTCGCTTTCTTT,CASSLEVRRLAFF
TRBJ1-5,TRBV12-3/TRBV12-4,-,-,TGTGCCAGCAGTTTCGAAGGGAGGCAGCCCCAGCATTTT,CASSFEGRQPQHF
TRBJ1-1,TRBV4-1,-,-,TGCGCCAGCAGCCGAGGGGAGGGAACAGCGTTAAACACTGAAGCTTTCTTT,CASSRGEGTALNTEAFF
TRBJ1-5,TRBV19,-,-,TGTGCCAGTAGACCAGGGCACTATAGCAATCAGCCCCAGCATTTT,CASRPGHYSNQPQHF
TRBJ1-1,TRBV2,TRBD1,-,TGTGCCAGCAGTGAATTGGGGACAGGGGGAAGGAACACTGAAGCTTTCTTT,CASSELGTGGRNTEAFF
TRBJ1-5,TRBV27,TRBD1,-,TGTGCCAGCAAAGACGGGACAGGGAATCAGCCCCAGCATTTT,CASKDGTGNQPQHF
TRBJ2-3,TRBV9,-,few,TGTGCCAGCAGCACCACACTAGGTAATACGCAGTATTTT,CASSTTLGNTQYF
TRBJ1-3,TRBV19,TRBD1,once,TGTGCCAGTAGTTCCGGACAGGCTGGAAACACCATATATTTT,CASSSGQAGNTIYF
TRBJ2-5,TRBV14,TRBD2,-,TGTGCCAGCAGCCTGCGAAGGACTAGCAGTGAGACCCAGTACTTC,CASSLRRTSSETQYF
TRBJ1-5,TRBV19,-,-,TGTGCCAGTAGTATGCCAGTTCAGCCCCAGCATTTT,CASSMPVQPQHF
TRBJ1-1,TRBV14,-,few,TGTGCCAGCAGCCAAGGTAGTCGCGGGAAAGCTTTCTTT,CASSQGSRGKAFF
TRBJ2-2,TRBV5-1,-,-,TGCGCCAGCAGTCAAACCGGACAGTATGGGGTCGCGAACACCGGGGAGCTGTTTTTT,CASSQTGQYGVANTGELFF
TRBJ1-5,TRBV3-1/TRBV3-2,-,-,TGTGCCAGCAGCCAAGTGGGGCTTCAGCCCCAGCATTTT,CASSQVGLQPQHF
TRBJ1-1,TRBV28,-,once,TGTGCCAGCTCAGCCATTTTCGGGGAAGCTTTCTTT,CASSAIFGEAFF
TRBJ1-1,TRBV7-9,-,-,TGTGCCAGCAGCTTAACGTCGTCCGGGTGGGCTTTCTTT,CASSLTSSGWAFF
TRBJ2-1,TRBV2,-,-,TGTGCCAGCAGATTGGTGGGGGGTGAGCAGTTCTTC,CASRLVGGEQFF
TRBJ2-1,TRBV4-1,TRBD2,-,TGCGCCAGCAGCCGGGATCTAGCGGGAGCGGGGACCTACAATGAGCAGTTCTTC,CASSRDLAGAGTYNEQFF
TRBJ1-2,TRBV3-1/TRBV3-2,-,-,TGTGCCAGCAGCCTCGCGGCCCTGTCTGGCTACACCTTC,CASSLAALSGYTF